This record concerns one T cell receptor beta chain sequence. This record belongs to a study of T cell responses to AZD1222 COVID-19 vaccine. TCRdb keeps only in-frame clones here, not all; method: immunoSEQ multiplex PCR. This sample has some 120,000 clones, with 94% found just once. Germline V CDR1 and CDR2: SGHTS, YDEGEE. The CDR3 totals 16 residues. V lost 4 bases to trimming and J lost 2 bases; unmatched junction nucleotides: 7. The sample in question was peripheral blood, obtained on day 0 of AZD1222 vaccination. This rearrangement joins TRBV5-8 to TRBJ1-5; 9 bases are a match to TRBD1. The source is an adult in good health. Here the CDR3 DNA reads TGTGCCAGCAGCGCCGGGACAGGGATCCGCAATCAGCCCCAGCATTTT. Translating it yields CASSAGTGIRNQPQHF.